A single sample is the source of the 22 T cell receptor beta chains below, sequenced in a study of PD-1 blockade in classical Hodgkin lymphoma. Each and every patient relapsed after autologous stem cell transplantation, and patients got differing brentuximab vedotin exposure. Method: immunoSEQ multiplex PCR; TCRdb's copy keeps in-frame clones and lacks some. Counted here are around 150,000 clones, around 84% occurring once; the ten biggest clones make up roughly 9.8%. Sequenced material: peripheral blood mononuclear cells (PBMCs), taken before the second cycle of nivolumab. The receptors were gathered from a human donor with classical Hodgkin lymphoma.

The chain uses TRBV18 and TRBJ2-3; 10 positions agree with TRBD1. The CDR3 has 17 amino acids. Germline V gene lookup returns CDR1 KGHSH and CDR2 LQKENI. J gave up 1 base and V 4 bases, and 8 bases lay outside the gene matches. The CDR3 DNA sequence: TGTGCCAGCTCACTAAGGACAGGGGGGGATGGCACAGATACGCAGTATTTT. Residues: CASSLRTGGDGTDTQYF.

V usage is TRBV7-2 and J usage is TRBJ1-1, with unresolved D. Trimming stripped 4 bases from V and 1 base from J, with 16 bases between. This CDR3 region has 16 residues. Germline CDR1 is SGHTA and CDR2 is FQGNSA. The CDR3 region is CASSSVLYSSNTEAFF. The DNA for the CDR3 is TGTGCCAGCAGCTCCGTTCTCTATTCTTCGAACACTGAAGCTTTCTTT.

The CDR3 nucleotides read TGTGCCAGCAGCTTAGCTGACAGGGGTCACGAGCAGTACTTC. Translating it yields CASSLADRGHEQYF. This chain uses TRBV7-3 with TRBJ2-7; 8 bases agree with TRBD1. This CDR3 comprises 14 residues. Germline V gene lookup returns CDR1 SGHTA and CDR2 FQGTGA. Trimming at V came to 2 bases and at J to 5 bases, leaving 5 bases not matched to a gene. The variable domain in full, with the rest retrieved from reference TRBV7-3 and TRBJ2-7, is GAGVSQTPSNKVTEKGKYVELRCDPISGHTALYWYRQSLGQGPEFLIYFQGTGAADDSGLPNDRFFAVRPEGSVSTLKIQRTERGDSAVYLCASSLADRGHEQYFGPGTRLTVT.

The table lists this clone with many counts. This sequence joins TRBV9 and TRBJ1-1, with no clear D. The CDR3 is made up of 14 amino acids. The V gene's germline CDR1 is SGDLS and CDR2 YYNGEE. V was shortened by 4 bases and J by 4 bases, with 14 bases between the two germline ends. CDR3 protein: CASSPLRASTEAFF. The CDR3 DNA sequence: TGTGCCAGCAGCCCCCTGAGGGCGAGCACTGAAGCTTTCTTT.

The chain combines TRBV5-1 with TRBJ2-7; 7 positions agree with TRBD2. The CDR3 extends over 15 amino acids. V was clipped by 5 bases and J by 3 bases; unmatched bases: 11. The germline gives CDR1 SGHRS, CDR2 YFSETQ. CDR3 in amino acids: CASSLRAGADYEQYF. The CDR3 nucleotides are TGCGCCAGCAGTTTGCGCGCGGGAGCCGACTACGAGCAGTACTTC.

This clone has only one observation. The V gene is TRBV10-3, the J gene TRBJ2-4; D unresolved. CDR3 size: 16 residues. CDR1 ENHRY and CDR2 SYGVKD come from the germline V gene. V lost 0 bases and J 0 bases, leaving 9 bases between the germline ends. The CDR3 region has the DNA TGTGCCATCAGTGAGTCTCCGGCCCTAGCCAAAAACATTCAGTACTTC. Translation: CAISESPALAKNIQYF.

In this sample, this clone turned up once. The CDR3 nucleotides are TGCGCCAGCAGCCAGGCACAGGGGTCGGGTGGCTACACCTTC. Its translation is CASSQAQGSGGYTF. V usage is TRBV4-1 and J usage is TRBJ1-2; 7 bases agree with TRBD1. The CDR3 runs 14 residues. The V gene's germline CDR1 is MGHRA and CDR2 YSYEKL. The V segment lost 3 bases and the J segment 7 bases; nucleotides outside the gene matches: 8.

The J gene is TRBJ2-7, the V gene TRBV7-2; 7 bases are a match to TRBD1. CDR3 length: 15 residues. The V gene's germline CDR1 is SGHTA and CDR2 FQGNSA. Losses at the gene ends were 5 bases for V and 3 bases for J; bases not matched to a gene: 10. The CDR3 sequence: CASSLRQGPIYEQYF. The CDR3 bases are TGTGCCAGCAGCCTTAGACAGGGACCCATCTACGAGCAGTACTTC. The entire variable domain, with the rest obtained from reference TRBV7-2 and TRBJ2-7, is as follows: GAGVSQSPSNKVTEKGKDVELRCDPISGHTALYWYRQSLGQGLEFLIYFQGNSAPDKSGLPSDRFSAERTGGSVSTLTIQRTQQEDSAVYLCASSLRQGPIYEQYFGPGTRLTVT.

The chain employs TRBV30 and TRBJ2-7, with D tentatively TRBD2 (7 bases). The V gene lost 3 bases and the J gene lost 3 bases, with 18 bases spanning the gap. This CDR3 is built from 15 residues. Germline-derived CDR1 and CDR2 are GTSNPN and SVGIG (reference sequence). CDR3 sequence: CAWRFTGPGGYEQYF. The CDR3 coding sequence is TGTGCCTGGAGGTTCACAGGGCCGGGGGGCTACGAGCAGTACTTC.

V and J are TRBV5-1 and TRBJ2-5, with 8 positions matching TRBD1. With V trimmed by 2 bases and J by 1 base, 4 bases remained unmatched. CDR1 is SGHRS, CDR2 YFSETQ, per germline. The CDR3 sequence is 15 residues long. The chain's CDR3 is CASSFGQGFQETQYF. The CDR3 nucleotides read TGCGCCAGCAGCTTCGGACAGGGCTTCCAAGAGACCCAGTACTTC.

The table lists this clone with a count of one. The chain carries TRBV27 and TRBJ2-5, with 10 bases that match TRBD2. The CDR3 totals 15 residues. Trimming took 5 bases from V and 5 from J; bases not matched to a gene: 8. Germline V gives CDR1 MNHEY, CDR2 SMNVEV (reference sequence). DNA for the CDR3: TGTGCCAGCAGTAGCGGGGGGGCCGGGGAGGAGACCCAGTACTTC. Translated: CASSSGGAGEETQYF.

This chain joins TRBV2 and TRBJ1-5; D is ambiguous. The germline V and J ends were trimmed by 1 base and 0 bases, with 13 bases remaining between them. Germline loops: CDR1 SNHLY, CDR2 FYNNEI. This CDR3 comprises 17 residues. The CDR3 here is CASSEVAATNSNQPQHF. The DNA for the CDR3 is TGTGCCAGCAGTGAAGTGGCCGCTACCAATAGCAATCAGCCCCAGCATTTT.

This clone has at least ten counts. This chain uses TRBV2 with TRBJ2-1; 13 nucleotides align to TRBD2. The CDR3 runs to 15 residues. CDR1 and CDR2 from the germline V gene are SNHLY and FYNNEI. With 7 bases clipped from V and 7 bases from J, the junction kept 7 bases outside the gene matches. CDR3 protein: CASKPGLAGWNEQFF. As DNA, the CDR3 is TGTGCCAGCAAACCGGGACTAGCGGGATGGAATGAGCAGTTCTTC. Drawing the rest from reference TRBV2 and TRBJ2-1, the complete variable domain is EPEVTQTPSHQVTQMGQEVILRCVPISNHLYFYWYRQILGQKVEFLVSFYNNEISEKSEIFDDQFSVERPDGSNFTLKIRSTKLEDSAMYFCASKPGLAGWNEQFFGPGTRLTVL.

The rearrangement joins TRBV7-8 to TRBJ2-1; 10 bases are a match to TRBD1. J was trimmed by 1 base and V by 2 bases; bases with no gene match: 2. There are 16 residues in the CDR3. Germline loops: CDR1 SGHVS, CDR2 FQNEAQ. This CDR3 reads CASSLRDRGSYNEQFF. CDR3 nucleotide sequence: TGTGCCAGCAGCTTACGGGACAGGGGTTCCTACAATGAGCAGTTCTTC.

This clone was detected a few times. This chain links TRBV11-2 with TRBJ1-6, with a possible D match to TRBD1 (6 bases). The CDR3 runs to 15 residues. Trimming stripped 8 bases from V and 7 bases from J, with 18 bases between. Germline V CDR1 and CDR2: SGHAT, FQNNGV. The CDR3 sequence: CASQRLDSPNSPLHF. CDR3 nucleotide sequence: TGTGCCAGCCAACGTCTGGACAGTCCAAATTCACCCCTCCACTTT.

In this sample, this clone turned up once. The junction departs from germline at one end; a sequencing error may be responsible. This chain joins TRBV7-7 and TRBJ2-1, with D maybe TRBD1 (5 bases). Germline loops: CDR1 SSHAT, CDR2 FNYEAQ (reference sequence). The CDR3 length is 15 residues. The CDR3 coding sequence is TGTGCTAGCAGCTTAAGCCAGGGTCCCTACAATGAGCAGTTCTTC. It specifies CASSLSQGPYNEQFF.

This sequence joins TRBV19 and TRBJ2-7; D call uncertain. This CDR3 is built from 12 residues. V gave up 3 bases and J gave up 9 bases, with 12 bases separating them. Per germline, CDR1 LNHDA and CDR2 SQIVND (reference sequence). CDR3 sequence reads: CASSMQLDVQYF. The DNA for the CDR3 is TGTGCCAGTAGTATGCAGCTGGACGTGCAGTACTTC.

The chain has TRBV7-3 and TRBJ2-7; D tentatively fits TRBD1 or TRBD2 (6 bases each). Looked up from germline, CDR1 is SGHTA and CDR2 is FQGTGA. The CDR3 loop spans 16 amino acids. V lost 0 bases and J 6 bases, leaving 18 bases between the germline ends. The CDR3 is CASSLTGGAGALEQYF. The CDR3 bases are TGTGCCAGCAGCTTAACGGGGGGAGCAGGGGCCCTCGAGCAGTACTTC. The full variable domain, with the rest looked up from reference TRBV7-3 and TRBJ2-7, is GAGVSQTPSNKVTEKGKYVELRCDPISGHTALYWYRQSLGQGPEFLIYFQGTGAADDSGLPNDRFFAVRPEGSVSTLKIQRTERGDSAVYLCASSLTGGAGALEQYFGPGTRLTVT.

The chain recombines TRBV5-4 with TRBJ1-4; 8 nucleotides align to TRBD1. The CDR3 runs to 14 residues. V lost 4 bases to trimming and J lost 7 bases; unmatched junction nucleotides: 6. Per the germline V gene, CDR1 is SGHNT and CDR2 is YYREEE (reference sequence). The CDR3 loop reads CASSLRTGSEKLFF. Here the CDR3 DNA reads TGTGCCAGCAGCCTACGGACAGGGTCTGAAAAACTGTTTTTT.

V is TRBV5-4 and J is TRBJ2-3; no clear D. The CDR3 sequence is 13 residues long. Per germline, CDR1 SGHNT and CDR2 YYREEE (reference sequence). Trimming stripped 2 bases from V and 8 bases from J, with 12 bases between. The CDR3 reads CASSFPTVSTQYF. CDR3 nucleotide sequence: TGTGCCAGCAGCTTCCCCACAGTGTCTACGCAGTATTTT.

The V call is TRBV5-1, the J call TRBJ2-7; possibly TRBD1 or TRBD2 for D (6 bases each). This CDR3 has 14 residues. The V gene's germline CDR1 is SGHRS and CDR2 YFSETQ. Trimming took off 0 bases at V and 5 bases at J, with 12 bases between the two ends. CDR3: CASSLAGGRDEQYF. Written as DNA, the CDR3 is TGCGCCAGCAGCTTGGCCGGGGGCCGCGACGAGCAGTACTTC.

This clone was counted ten times or more. The chain is built from TRBV6-1 and TRBJ1-2; maybe TRBD1 (6 bases). The germline CDR1 and CDR2 sequences are MNHNS and SASEGT. The CDR3 runs to 15 residues. Between the trimmed V and J ends, which lost 0 bases and 4 bases, there was a span of 12 bases. CDR3 protein: CASSEAGGGTYGYTF. CDR3 coding DNA: TGTGCCAGCAGTGAAGCTGGAGGGGGAACCTATGGCTACACCTTC.